This entry lists 30 T cell receptor beta chains sequenced from one sample in a study of T-cell memory formation after mild COVID-19. TCRdb re-analysed the 5' RACE reads in MiXCR, keeping a single row per CDR3 protein. Of under 85,000 distinct CDR3 sequences listed, approximately 13% are singletons. Sequenced sample: PBMCs or a T cell subset sorted from them (not recorded which). These TCRs come from an adult woman who had mild COVID-19 (a few samples of this study predate the infection). Cell type and time point are not known.

There are many counts of this clonotype. The chain employs TRBV5-1 and TRBJ2-1; unclear D gene. The CDR3 sequence is 12 residues long. Trimming cost V 0 bases and J 7 bases, with 5 bases left between them. Germline assignment: CDR1 SGHRS and CDR2 YFSETQ. The CDR3 is CASSLVANEQFF. The CDR3, as DNA: TGCGCCAGCAGCTTGGTGGCGAATGAGCAGTTCTTC.

The rearrangement joins TRBV7-9 to TRBJ2-1; possibly TRBD2 for D (6 bases). Germline lookup yields CDR1 SEHNR and CDR2 FQNEAQ (reference sequence). There are 15 residues in the CDR3. Trimming shortened V by 1 base and J by 10 bases, and 17 bases separated the two germline ends. The DNA for the CDR3 is TGTGCCAGCAGCTTAGTTTTAGTTCATCTAGCGGAGCAGTTCTTC. Its protein is CASSLVLVHLAEQFF.

A few counts support this clonotype. The chain has TRBV9 and TRBJ2-1, with D hard to call. V was cut by 3 bases and J by 10 bases, with 11 bases left in between. The V gene's germline CDR1 is SGDLS and CDR2 YYNGEE. This CDR3 contains 12 residues. The CDR3 nucleotides read TGTGCCAGCAGCGCCGGGCGTCTCGAGCAGTTCTTC. As protein: CASSAGRLEQFF. Supplemented by reference TRBV9 and TRBJ2-1, the full variable domain reads DSGVTQTPKHLITATGQRVTLRCSPRSGDLSVYWYQQSLDQGLQFLIQYYNGEERAKGNILERFSAQQFPDLHSELNLSSLELGDSALYFCASSAGRLEQFFGPGTRLTVL.

This chain links TRBV20-1 with TRBJ2-3, with 9 bases that match TRBD2. The CDR3 spans 16 residues. Germline lookup yields CDR1 DFQATT and CDR2 SNEGSKA (reference sequence). V shed 6 bases, J shed 2 bases, and the junction held 12 bases outside the gene matches. The CDR3 coding sequence is TGCAGTGCCTCCCCCGATCTAGCGGGACTCACAGATACGCAGTATTTT. It codes for CSASPDLAGLTDTQYF.

This clonotype was observed a handful of times. The V gene is TRBV5-6, the J gene TRBJ2-3; a weak D match, TRBD1 (6 bases). CDR3 size: 16 residues. The V end lost 1 base, the J end lost 1 base, and 13 bases lay between the germline ends. Germline V gene sequence: CDR1 SGHDT, CDR2 YYEEEE. The DNA for the CDR3 is TGTGCCAGCAGCTTGACAGGGAGTATTGGCACAGATACGCAGTATTTT. Translating gives CASSLTGSIGTDTQYF.

A few counts support this clonotype. The rearrangement uses TRBV20-1 and TRBJ2-7; D assignment may be TRBD1 or TRBD2 (6 bases each). Trimming shortened V by 1 base and J by 4 bases, and 26 bases separated the two germline ends. CDR1 DFQATT and CDR2 SNEGSKA come from the germline V gene (reference sequence). The CDR3 sequence is 18 residues long. In nucleotides, the CDR3 is TGCAGTGCTAGAGCCGAGGATAAAAGGGGGGTAGGGATTTACGAGCAGTACTTC. Amino acid sequence: CSARAEDKRGVGIYEQYF.

This clonotype was seen many times. This chain connects TRBV6-4 to TRBJ2-3; TRBD2 matches at 12 bases. The CDR3 is 15 amino acids. With V trimmed by 4 bases and J by 4 bases, 3 bases remained unmatched. In germline, CDR1 is MRHNA, CDR2 SNTAGT. CDR3 nucleotide sequence: TGTGCCAGCAGTGCGACTAGCGGGGGATCAGATACGCAGTATTTT. As protein: CASSATSGGSDTQYF.

This clonotype turned up a few times. V is TRBV7-9 and J is TRBJ2-1; 10 bases agree with TRBD2. This CDR3 has 16 residues. Germline V gives CDR1 SEHNR, CDR2 FQNEAQ (reference sequence). J was trimmed by 4 bases and V by 5 bases; bases with no gene match: 8. Here the CDR3 DNA reads TGTGCCAGCAGCGTCCTGACTAGCGGGTCATACAATGAGCAGTTCTTC. It encodes CASSVLTSGSYNEQFF.

This rearrangement joins TRBV6-1 to TRBJ2-7; D may match TRBD1 or TRBD2 (6 bases each). CDR1 and CDR2 from the germline V gene are MNHNS and SASEGT. CDR3 length equals 15 residues. The ends were cut back, 6 bases at V and 1 base at J, with 16 bases in the middle. This chain's CDR3 is CASRIEEGGSYEQYF. The CDR3 nucleotides read TGTGCCAGCAGAATAGAAGAGGGGGGTTCCTACGAGCAGTACTTC.

This clonotype was found a few times. The chain employs TRBV6-1 and TRBJ2-3, with D perhaps matching TRBD2 (6 bases). The V gene's germline CDR1 is MNHNS and CDR2 SASEGT. CDR3 length equals 15 residues. V lost 4 bases to trimming and J lost 4 bases, with 15 bases between them. The CDR3 bases are TGTGCCAGCAGTGTAGGGGACTGGCGTTCAGATACGCAGTATTTT. Translation: CASSVGDWRSDTQYF.

This chain links TRBV21-1 with TRBJ2-3; no DNA check was done on the table's D call, TRBD2. TRBV21-1 constitutes a pseudogene. The CDR3 runs to 17 residues. This chain's CDR3 is CASSNPGTSGFTDTQYF. For the CDR3, the DNA is TGTGCCAGCAGCAACCCCGGGACTAGCGGTTTCACAGATACGCAGTATTTT.

This clonotype has just a few counts. The rearrangement uses TRBV6-1 and TRBJ2-1; 7 bases are shared with TRBD2. V lost 1 base and J lost 8; bases outside the gene matches: 5. This CDR3 comprises 14 residues. The germline V gene has CDR1 MNHNS and CDR2 SASEGT. CDR3 residues: CASSEEGGLDEQFF. The CDR3 region has the DNA TGTGCCAGCAGTGAAGAGGGAGGGTTGGATGAGCAGTTCTTC.

This clonotype was seen more than once but under ten times. J is TRBJ1-2 and V is TRBV4-1; TRBD1 aligns across 7 bases. The CDR3 is 16 amino acids. The germline CDR1 and CDR2 sequences are MGHRA and YSYEKL. The trim removed 5 bases at V and 6 bases at J, leaving 15 bases unmatched. The CDR3 nucleotides read TGCGCCAGCAGCTACCTAGGGGGACAGTTGGATGATGGCTACACCTTC. It codes for CASSYLGGQLDDGYTF.

The chain is built from TRBV7-3 and TRBJ2-2; 7 positions agree with TRBD1. V lost 0 bases and J lost 4; bases outside the gene matches: 5. This CDR3 is 16 amino acids long. The germline CDR1 and CDR2 sequences are SGHTA and FQGTGA. This CDR3 is CASSLTSTGSTGELFF. The CDR3 DNA sequence: TGTGCCAGCAGCTTAACGTCGACAGGGTCCACCGGGGAGCTGTTTTTT.

The chain links TRBV7-2 to TRBJ2-1, with D maybe TRBD1 (6 bases). The V and J ends lost 3 bases and 2 bases respectively, with 8 bases between them. The CDR3 contains 14 residues. Germline-derived CDR1 and CDR2 are SGHTA and FQGNSA. The CDR3 region is CASSLGAAYNEQFF. The CDR3 nucleotides read TGTGCCAGCAGCTTGGGGGCAGCCTACAATGAGCAGTTCTTC.

This clonotype was picked up a small number of times. The chain carries TRBV5-1 and TRBJ2-1; 9 bases line up with TRBD2. The CDR3 runs 16 residues. Germline CDR1 SGHRS, CDR2 YFSETQ. The junction had 5 bases not matched to a gene; V was cut back by 0 bases and J by 4 bases. Written as DNA, the CDR3 is TGCGCCAGCAGCTTGGAGGTAGCGGGGGCTTACAATGAGCAGTTCTTC. Protein product: CASSLEVAGAYNEQFF.

This clonotype occurred a few times. V is TRBV5-1 and J is TRBJ2-7; D possibly corresponds to TRBD1 (6 bases). Trimming took off 0 bases at V and 3 bases at J, with 10 bases between the two ends. This CDR3 has 14 amino acids. Germline-derived CDR1 and CDR2 are SGHRS and YFSETQ. CDR3 DNA: TGCGCCAGCAGCTTGGGACAGGCAAACTACGAGCAGTACTTC. This translates into CASSLGQANYEQYF.

This clonotype was counted only a few times. This rearrangement joins TRBV6-5 to TRBJ1-2; D unresolved. Germline values: CDR1 MNHEY, CDR2 SVGAGI. Trimming pared 0 bases from V and 0 bases from J, leaving 5 bases between. CDR3 length equals 14 residues. The DNA for the CDR3 is TGTGCCAGCAGTTACTCGACCTCTAACTATGGCTACACCTTC. This encodes CASSYSTSNYGYTF.

The chain uses TRBV24-1 and TRBJ2-3, with 10 bases fitting TRBD2. Germline trimming cut 3 bases from V and 2 bases from J; bases unmatched to any gene: 4. The CDR3 sequence is 16 residues long. CDR1 is KGHDR and CDR2 is SFDVKD in the germline V gene. In DNA, the CDR3 is TGTGCCACCAGTGATGCCGGGACTAGCGCCACAGATACGCAGTATTTT. Translated: CATSDAGTSATDTQYF.

Remarks on this clonotype: Germline is not matched at one junction end, which may reflect a read error. The chain has TRBV6-5 and TRBJ1-1; D call uncertain. This CDR3 comprises 11 residues. CDR1 MNHEY and CDR2 SVGAGI come from the germline V gene. The CDR3 DNA sequence: TGTGCCAGCAGTTACTCGGGGTCATGGAATTTT. Protein sequence: CASSYSGSWNF.

The rearrangement joins TRBV6-5 to TRBJ1-1; no clear D gene. This CDR3 is built from 15 residues. Trimming removed 2 bases from V and 3 bases from J, with 13 bases in between. Germline CDR1 MNHEY, CDR2 SVGAGI. The CDR3 sequence is CASSYAWDGDTEAFF. The CDR3 bases are TGTGCCAGCAGTTACGCCTGGGATGGCGACACTGAAGCTTTCTTT.

In regard to this clonotype: At one end the junction does not follow the germline gene, possibly because of a read error. The V and J genes are TRBV13 and TRBJ2-7, with 7 bases lining up with TRBD1. The CDR3 runs 11 residues. Germline V gene data show CDR1 as PRHDT and CDR2 as FYEKMQ (reference sequence). CDR3 sequence reads: CASSLGQGTHF. CDR3 bases: TGTGCCAGCAGCTTAGGACAGGGGACGCACTTC.

This clonotype was observed a few times. For the CDR3, the DNA is TGCAGTGCTAGTACGGGACAGGGCGATGTCAACGTCCTGACTTTC. This encodes CSASTGQGDVNVLTF. The genes are TRBV20-1 and TRBJ2-6, with 9 nucleotides matching TRBD1. There are 15 residues in the CDR3. Germline V CDR1 and CDR2: DFQATT, SNEGSKA (reference sequence). J was trimmed by 9 bases and V by 3 bases; bases with no gene match: 9.

J is TRBJ2-7 and V is TRBV9; D not resolved. Trimming cost V 3 bases and J 4 bases, with 17 bases left between them. Germline V lookup: CDR1 SGDLS, CDR2 YYNGEE. The CDR3 has 15 amino acids. CDR3 amino acids: CASSADLTGPYEQYF. The CDR3 region has the DNA TGTGCCAGCAGCGCCGACCTGACTGGGCCGTACGAGCAGTACTTC.

This chain uses TRBV11-2 with TRBJ2-5; D is possibly TRBD1 (5 bases). This CDR3 is 16 amino acids long. Trimming left V 3 bases short and J 0 bases short, with 14 bases between. Looked up from germline, CDR1 is SGHAT and CDR2 is FQNNGV. The CDR3 reads CASSFVTETYQETQYF. In DNA, the CDR3 is TGTGCCAGCAGCTTTGTGACAGAGACCTACCAAGAGACCCAGTACTTC.

The table lists this clonotype with a few counts. The chain recombines TRBV11-3 with TRBJ2-3, with 8 bases fitting TRBD1. Germline CDR1 reads SGHNT; CDR2 reads YENEEA. CDR3 length: 15 residues. Trimming cost V 5 bases and J 2 bases; bases outside gene matches: 6. CDR3 region: CASSKGQGHTDTQYF. DNA for the CDR3: TGTGCCAGCAGCAAAGGACAGGGACACACAGATACGCAGTATTTT.

This chain links TRBV7-8 with TRBJ2-3, with 10 bases lining up with TRBD1. Germline assignment: CDR1 SGHVS and CDR2 FQNEAQ. Trimming at V came to 1 base and at J to 2 bases, leaving 6 bases not matched to a gene. This CDR3 has 17 amino acids. CDR3 loop: CASSLVRGTGVTDTQYF. CDR3 bases: TGTGCCAGCAGCTTAGTAAGAGGGACAGGGGTCACAGATACGCAGTATTTT.

This clonotype came up a few times. The chain links TRBV6-5 to TRBJ1-1, with D perhaps matching TRBD1 (6 bases). V gave up 8 bases and J gave up 3 bases, with 10 bases separating them. Germline V gene sequence: CDR1 MNHEY, CDR2 SVGAGI. This CDR3 spans 12 amino acids. CDR3 sequence reads: CASLSGDTEAFF. The CDR3, as DNA: TGTGCCAGCCTGTCAGGGGACACTGAAGCTTTCTTT.

In its sample, this clonotype was seen a few times. V is TRBV25-1 and J is TRBJ2-7; D call uncertain. Between the trimmed V and J ends, which lost 5 bases and 3 bases, there was a span of 14 bases. The CDR3 totals 14 residues. CDR1 is MGHDK and CDR2 is SYGVNS in the germline V gene. The chain's CDR3 is CASSPGSWDYEQYF. DNA of the CDR3: TGTGCCAGCAGTCCCGGGTCTTGGGACTACGAGCAGTACTTC.

In this sample, this clonotype turned up a few times. The gene calls are TRBV5-6 and TRBJ2-7, with D uncertain. Germline-derived CDR1 and CDR2 are SGHDT and YYEEEE. V gave up 3 bases and J gave up 3 bases, with 16 bases separating them. There are 15 residues in the CDR3. The CDR3 region has the DNA TGTGCCAGCAGCTCTCCCCGACTTATACACTACGAGCAGTACTTC. Its protein product is CASSSPRLIHYEQYF.